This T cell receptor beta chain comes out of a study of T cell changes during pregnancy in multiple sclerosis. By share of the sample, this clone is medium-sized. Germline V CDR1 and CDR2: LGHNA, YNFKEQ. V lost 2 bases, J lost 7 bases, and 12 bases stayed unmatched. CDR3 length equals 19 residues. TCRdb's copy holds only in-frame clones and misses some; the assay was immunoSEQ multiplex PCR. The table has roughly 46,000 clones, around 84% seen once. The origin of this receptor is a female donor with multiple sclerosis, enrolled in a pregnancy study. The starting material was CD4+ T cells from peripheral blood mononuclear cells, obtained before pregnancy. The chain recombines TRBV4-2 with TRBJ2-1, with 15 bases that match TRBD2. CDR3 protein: CASSQTPPGLAGGPNEQFF. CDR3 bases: TGTGCCAGCAGCCAAACCCCCCCCGGACTAGCGGGAGGGCCAAATGAGCAGTTCTTC.